This entry lists 14 T cell receptor beta chains sequenced from one sample in a study of tumor-infiltrating lymphocytes in oesophageal squamous cell carcinoma. Each CDR3 protein is one row after TCRdb ran MiXCR on the PCR reads. The profile shows about 11,000 distinct CDR3 sequences, under 60% of them singletons. Sequencing was carried out using esophageal tumor tissue. The receptors stem from a male donor with esophageal squamous cell carcinoma.

This clonotype appeared a few times. The chain uses TRBV7-3 and TRBJ2-1, with TRBD1 as a possible D gene (7 bases). V was clipped by 3 bases and J by 4 bases, with 16 bases between them. Per the germline V gene, CDR1 is SGHTA and CDR2 is FQGTGA. The CDR3 runs 16 residues. CDR3 DNA sequence: TGTGCCAGCAGCTTGGCTGCGGGACAGCTTTACAATGAGCAGTTCTTC. Its protein is CASSLAAGQLYNEQFF.

This rearrangement joins TRBV12-3 or TRBV12-4 to TRBJ2-6; 16 bases line up with TRBD2. The CDR3 has 20 residues. The junction had 9 bases not matched to a gene; V was cut back by 5 bases and J by 2 bases. The CDR3 nucleotides are TGTGCCAGCAGTATACCGGGACTAGCGGGGGGGAGCGCTGGGGCCAACGTCCTGACTTTC. Residues: CASSIPGLAGGSAGANVLTF.

The sample holds many counts of this clonotype. V is TRBV6-1 and J is TRBJ2-7; tentatively, D is TRBD1 (5 bases). The germline CDR1 and CDR2 sequences are MNHNS and SASEGT. The V end was cut by 8 bases, the J end by 0 bases, with 11 bases between. The CDR3 spans 13 residues. CDR3 DNA sequence: TGTGCCAGCCGACCTGGGGCCTCCTACGAGCAGTACTTC. Amino acid sequence: CASRPGASYEQYF.

Points on this clonotype: No conserved phenylalanine or tryptophan ends this CDR3, so it is likely a read error. No DNA is shown, since the ends of the CDR3 on it are uncertain; the CDR3 is the one TCRdb lists. The CDR3 loop reads CASSLATIAGVRETQYFGN. The J gene is TRBJ2-1, the V gene TRBV11-1; the table's D call, TRBD2, has no DNA check behind it. Looked up from germline, CDR1 is SGHAT and CDR2 is FQDESV (reference sequence). The CDR3 is 19 amino acids in total, end residues counted.

This clonotype was counted many times. The V gene is TRBV5-1, the J gene TRBJ2-2; possible D gene TRBD2, 5 bases. This CDR3 is built from 14 residues. Trimming took 0 bases from V and 7 from J, leaving 10 bases between them. CDR1 is SGHRS and CDR2 is YFSETQ in the germline V gene. CDR3: CASSLGGVVGELFF. CDR3 bases: TGCGCCAGCAGCTTGGGGGGAGTAGTCGGGGAGCTGTTTTTT.

The V gene is TRBV7-2, the J gene TRBJ1-2, with a tentative D call TRBD1 (6 bases). V lost 5 bases and J 2 bases, leaving 18 bases between the germline ends. CDR3 size: 16 residues. Germline assignment: CDR1 SGHTA and CDR2 FQGNSA. The CDR3 here is CASSTYRGQTNYGYTF. The CDR3 bases are TGTGCCAGCAGCACATATAGGGGACAAACCAACTATGGCTACACCTTC.

This rearrangement joins TRBV20-1 to TRBJ1-5, with D tentatively TRBD1 (5 bases). The CDR3 loop spans 15 amino acids. Germline values: CDR1 DFQATT, CDR2 SNEGSKA (reference sequence). Trimming took off 6 bases at V and 1 base at J, with 16 bases between the two ends. The CDR3 DNA follows: TGCAGTGCAGCCCCTGTCCGACAGAGCAATCAGCCCCAGCATTTT. This sequence encodes CSAAPVRQSNQPQHF.

This clonotype was picked up many times. CDR3 amino acids: CASSLGDRPGINNEQFF. The CDR3 DNA reads TGTGCCAGCAGTCTGGGGGACAGGCCGGGAATCAACAATGAGCAGTTCTTC. V and J are TRBV27 and TRBJ2-1, with 8 positions matching TRBD1. V trimming: 5 bases; J trimming: 5 bases; junction bases outside the gene matches: 14. Germline CDR1 MNHEY, CDR2 SMNVEV (reference sequence). This CDR3 contains 17 residues.

This clonotype has a handful of counts. This CDR3 is CASSLGGTQETQYF. The CDR3 nucleotides read TGTGCCAGCAGTTTAGGTGGGACCCAAGAGACCCAGTACTTC. V is TRBV12-3 or TRBV12-4 and J is TRBJ2-5; D may correspond to TRBD1 or TRBD2 (5 bases each). The CDR3 consists of 14 residues. The V end lost 1 base, the J end lost 1 base, and 7 bases lay between the germline ends.

The J gene is TRBJ2-5, the V gene TRBV3-1; 8 bases fit TRBD1. Near its end, the DNA agrees better with TRBJ2-7, so the J call may be wrong. The CDR3 extends over 13 amino acids. In germline, CDR1 is LGHDT, CDR2 YNNKEL (reference sequence). The CDR3 loop is CASSGQGTAEQYF. The CDR3 DNA follows: TGTGCCAGCAGCGGACAGGGTACTGCCGAGCAGTACTTC.

This clonotype was seen ten or more times. The chain has TRBV5-1 and TRBJ2-7; no definite D call. The CDR3 runs to 13 residues. V was pared by 0 bases and J by 3 bases, with 7 bases between. Germline-derived CDR1 and CDR2 are SGHRS and YFSETQ. CDR3 residues: CASSLGSYYEQYF. Written as DNA, the CDR3 is TGCGCCAGCAGCTTGGGGAGTTACTACGAGCAGTACTTC.

The V and J genes are TRBV7-9 and TRBJ2-5; D call uncertain. V lost 5 bases to trimming and J lost 4 bases, with 23 bases between them. The CDR3 sequence is 17 residues long. In germline, CDR1 is SEHNR, CDR2 FQNEAQ (reference sequence). CDR3 sequence: CASSPPQEVDGAETQYF. The CDR3 DNA reads TGTGCCAGCAGCCCCCCCCAGGAAGTAGACGGAGCAGAGACCCAGTACTTC.

Comments on this clonotype: A read error is likely, as this CDR3 ends without the conserved phenylalanine or tryptophan. Because the CDR3's place on the DNA is in doubt, the DNA is left out and the CDR3 is given as listed by TCRdb. The rearrangement links TRBV12-3 or TRBV12-4 to TRBJ1-1; the table calls TRBD1, which could not be checked here. A total of 17 residues make up the CDR3, ends included. CDR3 in amino acids: CASSLMGAALTSSTLGT.

This clonotype has more than one count but fewer than ten. The rearrangement uses TRBV7-9 and TRBJ2-5; TRBD2 agrees at 8 bases. Gene TRBJ2-7 matches the end of the DNA better, so the J call may be wrong. CDR3 length: 15 amino acids. Germline loops: CDR1 SEHNR, CDR2 FQNEAQ (reference sequence). This CDR3 is CASSLAGTREDEQYF. The CDR3 region has the DNA TGTGCCAGCAGCTTAGCCGGGACTAGGGAAGACGAGCAGTACTTC.